This is a list of T cell receptor beta chains from one sample in a study of T cells in Graves' hyperthyroidism and ophthalmopathy. TCRdb reprocessed the multiplex PCR reads via MiXCR and lists one record per CDR3 protein. The sample lists about 420,000 distinct CDR3 sequences, approximately 14% occurring once. Sequenced: blood. The receptors originated from a woman aged 18-30 years with Graves' hyperthyroidism. CDR3s include the opening cysteine and the closing phenylalanine or tryptophan. A D gene is named only where the DNA matches it firmly. The size of a clone is reported for some rows only, either as once, few or many, or as a class for expanded clones.

TGCAGTGCTAGAAGACGGGCCGGGAATGAAAAACTGTTTTTT,CSARRRAGNEKLFF,TRBJ1-4,TRBV20-1,few,.
TGTGCCAGCGGGGGACAGTCCGGCAATCAGCCCCAGCATTTT,CASGGQSGNQPQHF,TRBJ1-5,TRBV7-2,many,TRBD1
TGTGCCAGCAGTTTCAGGGGAAAGAACACTGAAGCTTTCTTT,CASSFRGKNTEAFF,TRBJ1-1,TRBV27,many,.
TGTGCCAGCACCTACAGGGGTGGCTACACCTTC,CASTYRGGYTF,TRBJ1-2,TRBV12-3/TRBV12-4,.,TRBD1
TGTGCCAGCAGTGAAAGGGGGGGGATGGCCCTCCACTTT,CASSERGGMALHF,TRBJ1-6,TRBV2,.,.
TGTGCCAGCAGCCCGGACAGCCCTCGGGGTGGCTACACCTTC,CASSPDSPRGGYTF,TRBJ1-2,TRBV7-2,many,.
TGCGCCAGCAGAGGACTAGCGGGAGGGTGGAATGAGCAGTTCTTC,CASRGLAGGWNEQFF,TRBJ2-1,TRBV10-2,many,TRBD2
TGTGCCAGCCGTTATTTAGGGACGAGATCCTACGAGCAGTACTTC,CASRYLGTRSYEQYF,TRBJ2-7,TRBV2,.,.
TGCAGTGCTCCCTTCGCCGGGGAGCTGTTTTTT,CSAPFAGELFF,TRBJ2-2,TRBV20-1,.,.
TGTGCCAGCAGTCCAACGACGGAGAATCAGCCCCAGCATTTT,CASSPTTENQPQHF,TRBJ1-5,TRBV3-1,many,.
TGTGCCAGCAGTTCGGACCCCTACGAGCAGTACTTC,CASSSDPYEQYF,TRBJ2-7,TRBV12-3/TRBV12-4,many,.
TGTGCCAGCAGTTCCGGGACAGTGGGCAATCAGCCCCAGCATTTT,CASSSGTVGNQPQHF,TRBJ1-5,TRBV7-2,.,TRBD1
TGTGCCAGCTCACCGGGAGACAGTTACCAAGAGACCCAGTACTTC,CASSPGDSYQETQYF,TRBJ2-5,TRBV18,many,.
TGTGCCAGCAGTTATGAGGGACAGATCTACGAGCAGTACTTC,CASSYEGQIYEQYF,TRBJ2-7,TRBV6-1,many,TRBD1
TGCGCCAGCAGCCAAGATGGGGCAGGGCTAGGCACAGATACGCAGTATTTT,CASSQDGAGLGTDTQYF,TRBJ2-3,TRBV4-1,.,.
TGCAGTGCTCTACCGGGACTAGGGTATGAGCAGTTCTTC,CSALPGLGYEQFF,TRBJ2-1,TRBV20-1,many,TRBD2
TGCAGTGCTAGAGGGGTAGGGCTAGCGGACCACTACGAGCAGTACTTC,CSARGVGLADHYEQYF,TRBJ2-7,TRBV20-1,many,TRBD2
TGTGCCAGCAGCGTTTCAGGGGCCGTCGGTTCACCCCTCCACTTT,CASSVSGAVGSPLHF,TRBJ1-6,TRBV9,.,.
TGTGCCAGCAGTGTACCGAGCACAGATACGCAGTATTTT,CASSVPSTDTQYF,TRBJ2-3,TRBV25-1,.,.
TGCAGTGCCCGGACAGGCACAGATACTCAGTATTTT,CSARTGTDTQYF,TRBJ2-3,TRBV20-1,many,TRBD1
TGCAGTGCTACTCTCGGGGGGGTCGGGAATTCACCCCTCCACTTT,CSATLGGVGNSPLHF,TRBJ1-6,TRBV20-1,.,.
TGCGCCAGCAGCCTGAGCCTTAACGATGCCTACGAGCAGTACTTC,CASSLSLNDAYEQYF,TRBJ2-7,TRBV5-1,many,.
TGTGCCAGCAGCCAACGACTAGCGGGGGTCTACGAGCAGTACTTC,CASSQRLAGVYEQYF,TRBJ2-7,TRBV7-2,many,TRBD2
TGCAGTGCTGGAAGCCACAGGGGGATTGCTGGAAACACCATATATTTT,CSAGSHRGIAGNTIYF,TRBJ1-3,TRBV20-1,.,TRBD1
TGTGCCAGCAGCCCTTGGAAGTCTAGCACAGATACGCAGTATTTT,CASSPWKSSTDTQYF,TRBJ2-3,TRBV11-2,many,.
TGCGCCAGCAGCCTAGGTGAAACTGGAAACACCATATATTTT,CASSLGETGNTIYF,TRBJ1-3,TRBV5-1,.,.
TGTGCCAGCAGCCCCGGGCCAGCGGGGACCACAGATACGCAGTATTTT,CASSPGPAGTTDTQYF,TRBJ2-3,TRBV7-3,many,TRBD2
TGTGCCAGCAGCCAAGATCGGGACTTTACGCAGTATTTT,CASSQDRDFTQYF,TRBJ2-3,TRBV3-1,many,.
TGTGCCAGCAGCTTAGGCACAGGGTTGAACACTGAAGCTTTCTTT,CASSLGTGLNTEAFF,TRBJ1-1,TRBV7-9,few,.
TGTGCCAGTAGTATAGCGCTGAACTATGGCTACACCTTC,CASSIALNYGYTF,TRBJ1-2,TRBV19,few,.
TGTGCCAGCAGTTACGTTGGGACGGACCTCAGCGTCCTGACTTTC,CASSYVGTDLSVLTF,TRBJ2-6,TRBV6-2/TRBV6-3,few,.
TGTGCCAGCAGAAAGACGGGACTAGCGGGAGTCGAGCAGTTCTTC,CASRKTGLAGVEQFF,TRBJ2-1,TRBV28,many,TRBD2
TGTGCTAGTGGTTTGGGGACAGGGAGCTCCTACAATGAGCAGTTCTTC,CASGLGTGSSYNEQFF,TRBJ2-1,TRBV12-5,few,TRBD1
TGCAGTGCTCCAGACAGGGACACAGATACGCAGTATTTT,CSAPDRDTDTQYF,TRBJ2-3,TRBV20-1,.,TRBD1
TGTGCCAGCAGTTACTCCGAGGATCATGGCTACACCTTC,CASSYSEDHGYTF,TRBJ1-2,TRBV6-5,.,.
TGTGCCAGCAGCCAAGGGACCCAGGGTTACGAGCAGTACTTC,CASSQGTQGYEQYF,TRBJ2-7,TRBV3-1,few,.